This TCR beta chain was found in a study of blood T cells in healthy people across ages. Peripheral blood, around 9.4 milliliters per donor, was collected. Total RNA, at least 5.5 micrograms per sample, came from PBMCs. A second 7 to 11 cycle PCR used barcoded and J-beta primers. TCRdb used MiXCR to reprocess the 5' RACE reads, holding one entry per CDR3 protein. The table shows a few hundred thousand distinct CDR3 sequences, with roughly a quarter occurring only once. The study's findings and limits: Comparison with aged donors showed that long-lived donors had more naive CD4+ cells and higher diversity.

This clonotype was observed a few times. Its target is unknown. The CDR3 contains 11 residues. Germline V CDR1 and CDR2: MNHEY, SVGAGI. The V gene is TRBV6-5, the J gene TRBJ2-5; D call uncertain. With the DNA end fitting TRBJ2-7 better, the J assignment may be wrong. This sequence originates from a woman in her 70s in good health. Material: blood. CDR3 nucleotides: TGTGCCAGCCCCTCGACCTACGAGCAGTACTTC. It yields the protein CASPSTYEQYF.